Listed below are T cell receptor beta chains from one sample, sequenced in a study of cytomegalovirus exposure and HLA in healthy donors. Clones were sequenced by immunoSEQ multiplex PCR, and TCRdb holds only the in-frame ones, with some missing. This table holds 150,000 or so clones, around 77% found once. Sequences were obtained from PBMCs. Receptors were obtained from a woman in her twenties or thirties in good health and CMV-seronegative. CDR3s include the opening cysteine and the closing phenylalanine or tryptophan. The D gene is left open where the match is weak. Clone size is stated in some rows and not others, as once, few, many or a class when expanded.

size	V	D	J	DNA	CDR3
-	TRBV21-1	-	TRBJ2-2	TGTGCCAGCAGCAAAGGTACCGGGACATCTAAGGAGCTGTTTTTT	CASSKGTGTSKELFF
few	TRBV29-1	-	TRBJ1-4	TGCAGCGTGGCCGTGGGCCCCACGAAATGGCTGTTTTTT	CSVAVGPTKWLFF
-	TRBV12-2	-	TRBJ2-7	TGTGCAAGTCGCTTATCTTCGTTAGCGGGGGACCCCTACGAGCAGTACTTC	CASRLSSLAGDPYEQYF
-	TRBV10-3	TRBD2	TRBJ2-7	TGTGCCATCTCCCCCACTAGCGGGACTCCGAGCTCCTACGAGCAGTACTTC	CAISPTSGTPSSYEQYF
-	TRBV5-1	-	TRBJ2-3	TGCGCCAGCAGCCCGGGGGTTCGCACAGATACGCAGTATTTT	CASSPGVRTDTQYF
-	TRBV4-2	TRBD1	TRBJ1-2	TGTGCCAGCAGCCAAGATGGGACAGGGTTTGATGGCTACACCTTC	CASSQDGTGFDGYTF
-	TRBV6-1	TRBD1	TRBJ2-7	TGTGCCAGCAGAGACAGGGGGTACTACGAGCAGTACTTC	CASRDRGYYEQYF
-	TRBV27	-	TRBJ1-1	TGTGCCAGCAGTCCCCTTTCATTGAGGACTGAAGCTTTCTTT	CASSPLSLRTEAFF
-	TRBV5-1	TRBD2	TRBJ2-1	TGCGCCAGCAGCCCCGAAGCGGGAGCGGGACTCAATGAGCAGTTCTTC	CASSPEAGAGLNEQFF
-	TRBV27	-	TRBJ1-1	TGTGCCAGCAGTCTCCGACAGGACAACACTGAAGCTTTCTTT	CASSLRQDNTEAFF
-	TRBV7-9	-	TRBJ2-2	TGTGCCAGCAGCCACCCCGGGAAGGAGAACACCGGGGAGCTGTTTTTT	CASSHPGKENTGELFF
-	TRBV6-1	-	TRBJ1-4	TGTGCCAGCAGTGTGGGAGCGGGTGAAAAACTGTTTTTT	CASSVGAGEKLFF
-	TRBV27	-	TRBJ1-2	TGTGCCAGCAGTTCCCTGAAAGAGGGCAACTATGGCTACACCTTC	CASSSLKEGNYGYTF
-	TRBV6-1	-	TRBJ1-6	TGTGCCAGCAGGTCAGGGTTTGATAATTCACCCCTCCACTTT	CASRSGFDNSPLHF
-	TRBV5-1	TRBD2	TRBJ2-5	TGCGCCAGCAGCCCAGGGGGTAGCGGGAGGGTCGAGACCCAGTACTTC	CASSPGGSGRVETQYF
-	TRBV4-1	TRBD2	TRBJ2-1	TGCGCCAGCAGCAAACTAGCGGGAGAAAGGAATGAGCAGTTCTTC	CASSKLAGERNEQFF
-	TRBV28	TRBD1	TRBJ2-1	TGTGCCAGCACAGGGGGCTCGCTTGCCTACAATGAGCAGTTCTTC	CASTGGSLAYNEQFF
-	TRBV28	-	TRBJ1-2	TGTGCCAGCAGTTTTCTCGCCGGCTATGGCTACACCTTC	CASSFLAGYGYTF
-	TRBV4-2	-	TRBJ2-5	TGTGCCAGCAGCCAAGTGTCTCAGGAATCGGAAGAGACCCAGTACTTC	CASSQVSQESEETQYF
-	TRBV4-1	TRBD2	TRBJ2-1	TGCGCCAGCAGCCCCTTAGCGGGGACGTACAATGAGCAGTTCTTC	CASSPLAGTYNEQFF
-	TRBV27	-	TRBJ2-7	TGTGCCAGCAGTTTATCGGGGGGACCATTATACGAGCAGTACTTC	CASSLSGGPLYEQYF
-	TRBV7-6	-	TRBJ1-5	TGTGCCAGCAGCTTAGCTGGCCCCAATCAGCCCCAGCATTTT	CASSLAGPNQPQHF
-	TRBV5-1	-	TRBJ2-5	TGCGCCAGCAGCTTGGAGTCTAGCTTGGAGACCCAGTACTTC	CASSLESSLETQYF
-	TRBV6-5	-	TRBJ1-2	TGTGCCAGCAGTTACGAGGTCAACTATGGCTACACCTTC	CASSYEVNYGYTF
once	TRBV9	-	TRBJ1-4	TGTGCCAGCAGCGTACTAGGGGTAACTAATGAAAAACTGTTTTTT	CASSVLGVTNEKLFF
few	TRBV5-1	-	TRBJ1-3	TGCGCCAGCAGCTTGTCACAGGGAACGGGAAACACCATATATTTT	CASSLSQGTGNTIYF
-	TRBV7-9	TRBD1	TRBJ1-1	TGTGCCAGCAGCTTTGCAGGGGGCTTCGAAGCTTTCTTT	CASSFAGGFEAFF
few	TRBV27	TRBD1	TRBJ2-2	TGTGCCAGCAGCACCGACCTACAGGGGGACACCGGGGAGCTGTTTTTT	CASSTDLQGDTGELFF
-	TRBV28	TRBD1	TRBJ1-5	TGTGCCAGCAGTCTCGGGACAGGGCGCAATCAGCCCCAGCATTTT	CASSLGTGRNQPQHF
-	TRBV10-2	TRBD2	TRBJ2-7	TGCGCCAGCGAGACAGGTAGCGGGACCCCCTACGAGCAGTACTTC	CASETGSGTPYEQYF
once	TRBV30	TRBD1	TRBJ1-2	TGTGCCTGGAGTACCCCGACAGGGGGCGGCTATGGCTACCCCTTC	CAWSTPTGGGYGYPF
-	TRBV5-1	TRBD2	TRBJ2-5	TGCGCCAGCAGCTCCCACGGCGGGGGCCAAGAGACCCAGTACTTC	CASSSHGGGQETQYF
once	TRBV5-1	-	TRBJ2-2	TGCGCCAGCAGCTTGGCCAGGGTCGGTGTAAACACCGGGGAGCTGTTTTTT	CASSLARVGVNTGELFF
-	TRBV15	TRBD2	TRBJ2-3	TGTGCCACCAGCAGTACTAAGGGACTAGCGGGCACAGATACGCAGTATTTT	CATSSTKGLAGTDTQYF
few	TRBV29-1	-	TRBJ2-5	TGCAGCGTTGTCGGACAGGTCAGCGGGGAGACCCAGTACTTC	CSVVGQVSGETQYF
-	TRBV7-2	TRBD1	TRBJ2-2	TGTGCCAGCAGCTTAAGGGGCCCGGACAGGGGGAGTCCGCCGGAGCTGTTTTTT	CASSLRGPDRGSPPELFF
-	TRBV6-5	-	TRBJ2-2	TGTGCCAGCAGTTACTCAGAACAGGGAGCCACCGGGGAGCTGTTTTTT	CASSYSEQGATGELFF
-	TRBV6-5	TRBD1	TRBJ1-2	TGTGCCAGCTCTAGGGGGCAAGGTGGCTACCCCTTC	CASSRGQGGYPF
-	TRBV28	TRBD1	TRBJ2-5	TGTGCCAGCAGTTCTGGACAGGTGGGGGAGACCCAGTACTTC	CASSSGQVGETQYF
once	TRBV9	-	TRBJ2-1	TGTGCCAGCAGCCCAGACGCGGTCAGGGGTAATGAGCAGTTCTTC	CASSPDAVRGNEQFF
-	TRBV6-1	-	TRBJ1-2	TGTGCCAGCAGTGAACAGGAATATGGCTACACCTTC	CASSEQEYGYTF
few	TRBV7-3	-	TRBJ2-1	TGTGCCAGCAGCTTAAGGCTTAACAATGAGCAGTTCTTC	CASSLRLNNEQFF
-	TRBV6-5	-	TRBJ1-1	TGTGCCAGCAGTGTCGTTAACACTGAAGCTTTCTTT	CASSVVNTEAFF
-	TRBV19	-	TRBJ1-1	TGTGCCAGTAACAAGTGGGGCGCTGAAGCTTTCTTT	CASNKWGAEAFF
-	TRBV12-5	TRBD2	TRBJ2-3	TGTGCTAGTGGTTTGTTCGCTAGCGGGGGTGATACGCAGTATTTT	CASGLFASGGDTQYF
-	TRBV5-1	TRBD1	TRBJ1-4	TGCGCCAGCAGCAAGGGTCCGGGACAGGGTAGTGAAAAACTGTTTTTT	CASSKGPGQGSEKLFF
-	TRBV5-1	TRBD2	TRBJ2-1	TGCGCCAGCAGCCTGTGGACTAGCGGGAGAGATGAGCAGTTCTTC	CASSLWTSGRDEQFF
-	TRBV2	TRBD2	TRBJ2-5	TGTGCCAGCAAGGTAGCGGGGGCCGCGGAGACCCAGTACTTC	CASKVAGAAETQYF
-	TRBV9	-	TRBJ2-1	TGTGCCAGCAGCGAATCGGGACAAATGGGCAATGAGCAGTTCTTC	CASSESGQMGNEQFF
-	TRBV13	-	TRBJ2-7	TGTGCCAGCAGCTTAGGGACAGTACTGTCCTACGAGCAGTACTTC	CASSLGTVLSYEQYF
once	TRBV5-1	TRBD2	TRBJ2-1	TGCGCCAGCAGCTCCCTACTAGCGGGAGGCAATGAGCAGTTCTTC	CASSSLLAGGNEQFF
-	TRBV6-1	-	TRBJ2-7	TGTGCCAGCAGTCGTCCCTATACCTACGAGCAGTACTTC	CASSRPYTYEQYF
-	TRBV6-6	-	TRBJ1-1	TGTGCCAGCAGTTACCCCATTCTTACCAGTGAAGCTTTCTTT	CASSYPILTSEAFF
-	TRBV7-9	TRBD1	TRBJ2-6	TGTGCCAGCAGGCTACAGGGGGCGTCAAATGGGGCCAACGTCCTGACTTTC	CASRLQGASNGANVLTF